The T cell receptor beta chain under discussion was sequenced for a study of vaccination effects on CD4 cells after COVID-19 (dated by TCRdb to about 2022). Regarding the complete study: Post-vaccine samples across the study were collected a median of 72 days after the second dose, with a range of 14 to 241. A total of ten to eleven COVID-19 convalescent patients and a handful of SARS-CoV-2-naive healthy vaccine recipients were included in the full study. In both COVID-19 convalescent patients and infection-naive vaccine recipients, the study compared SARS-CoV-2 spike-specific CD4+ TCR repertoires from before mRNA vaccination with those from after it. The Oncomine TCR Beta short-read assay on an Illumina iSeq 100 was used to sequence cultures from other donors in the study.

The investigation overall reported the following: Clones induced by infection and clones induced by vaccination both contracted markedly at late timepoints after vaccination, which fits with T cell responses waning over time. Among healthy vaccine recipients, nearly all vaccine-induced clones were SARS-CoV-2 mono-reactive, and just 1 of 255 was cross-reactive with common cold coronaviruses. Limitations of the study were the small number of convalescent patients and the absence of early post-infection timepoints.

To identify antigen-specific CD4+ T cell clonotypes by their expansion, the ViraFEST assay first stimulated PBMC with viral peptide pools and then applied TCR sequencing. After approximately 11 days of culture, CD4+ T cells were isolated with the EasySep CD4+ T cell isolation kit. Each participant received two doses of an mRNA SARS-CoV-2 vaccine, either BNT162b2 or mRNA-1273. Negative nucleocapsid antibody results before and after vaccination confirmed that the healthy vaccine recipients had no prior SARS-CoV-2 infection. A few million PBMC per well were cultured with about 9 ug/ml peptides in IMDM containing 5% human AB serum, roughly 9.5 IU/ml IL-2 and gentamicin. Half of the culture medium was replaced with fresh IL-2-containing medium on days 3 and 7. Unless noted otherwise, every peptide stimulation condition was cultured in triplicate wells. Using Ficoll-Paque Plus gradient centrifugation, PBMC were separated from whole blood and then either used fresh or cryopreserved at -140C. The overlapping peptide pools covered the spike proteins of SARS-CoV-2 and of the common cold coronaviruses HCoV-NL63, HCoV-OC43 and HCoV-229E. The QIAamp micro DNA kit was used to extract genomic DNA from the cultured CD4+ T cells.

Per the germline V gene (reference sequence), SGHNT is the CDR1 and YYREEE is the CDR2. The CDR3 runs 14 amino acids, cysteine and phenylalanine included. CDR3 DNA is the only sequence kept; it has 42 bases, read in frame from the first base. Germline trimming amounts to 6 bases on V and 8 bases on J, with 10 as the count of junction bases outside the gene matches. Receptor amplification or capture employed the immunoSEQ multiplex PCR assay. DNA from the cultured, isolated CD4+ T cells was subjected to TCR beta CDR3 sequencing. The authors' analysis ran thus. Non-productive TCR sequences were discarded, and reads were trimmed to the CDR3 region, with only CDR3s of 7 or more amino acids retained. The MANAFEST web app was used to identify antigen-specific clonotypes by comparing expansion in peptide wells with expansion in reference cultures. For clones to be considered positive, expansion at FDR<0.05 versus reference and all other wells, an odds ratio above 5, and a frequency above 0.1% in two replicate wells were required. A clonotype was defined as cross-reactive if the clonotype was significantly expanded both in SARS-CoV-2 spike wells and in at least one common cold coronavirus spike condition. Levenshtein distance calculated with the stringdist R package was used to assess CDR3 similarity, and unrooted trees were constructed with ape in R 3.6.1. TCRdb stores this immuneACCESS table with in-frame sequences only. Part of the clones is absent; in the studies checked, under half of the shortfall reflects unresolved V genes, and no reason is known for the rest. The DNA gave D and trimming, while V, J and clone size come from that table. The sample records 30,000 to 40,000 clones, roughly two thirds of which are singletons. In total, the top ten clones hold approximately 12% of the sample.

As to this clone: The antigen it binds to is not known. No base qualities exist here, and no much larger clone lies one base off it.

The sequencing here drew on CD4+ T cells from PBMCs cultured with HCoV-229E spike peptides, taken after COVID-19 vaccination. What the cell subset or site label conveys for this sample: HCoV-229E spike overlapping peptide pool stimulation. Rearrangement joined TRBV5-4 to TRBJ2-1, with 8 central nucleotides matching TRBD1. The sequence was obtained from a human donor who received a COVID-19 vaccine. At the DNA level, the sequence is TGTGCCAGCAACATAGTGGACAGGGTTGATGAGCAGTTCTTC. Its amino acids are CASNIVDRVDEQFF.